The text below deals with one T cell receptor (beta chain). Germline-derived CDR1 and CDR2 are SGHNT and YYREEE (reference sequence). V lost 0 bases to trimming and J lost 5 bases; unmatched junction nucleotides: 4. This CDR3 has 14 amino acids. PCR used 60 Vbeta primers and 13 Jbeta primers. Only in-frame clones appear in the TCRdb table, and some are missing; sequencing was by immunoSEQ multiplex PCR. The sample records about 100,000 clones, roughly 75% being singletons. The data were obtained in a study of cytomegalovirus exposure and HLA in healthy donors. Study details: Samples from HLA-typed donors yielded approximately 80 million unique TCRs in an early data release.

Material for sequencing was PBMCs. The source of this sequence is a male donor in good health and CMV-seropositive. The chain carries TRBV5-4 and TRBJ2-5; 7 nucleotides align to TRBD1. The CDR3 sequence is CASSLATGLETQYF. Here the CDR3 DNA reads TGTGCCAGCAGCTTGGCGACAGGGCTGGAGACCCAGTACTTC.